This T cell receptor (beta chain) was captured in a study of technical replicates of blood from a few donors. Assay used: immunoSEQ multiplex PCR; TCRdb lists only in-frame clones, some missing. Here the sample spans 95,000 to 100,000 clones, 95% being singletons. In germline, CDR1 is SGHTA, CDR2 FQGNSA. The trim removed 2 bases at V and 6 bases at J, leaving 12 bases unmatched. The CDR3 extends over 16 amino acids. V is TRBV7-2 and J is TRBJ2-7, with 8 positions matching TRBD2. The clonotype comes from a human donor in good health. Input material: T cells isolated from PBMCs. CDR3 region: CASSLLPAGAGAEQYF. Written as DNA, the CDR3 is TGTGCCAGCAGCTTACTACCTGCGGGAGCGGGGGCCGAGCAGTACTTC.